Listed here are 14 T cell receptor beta chains from one sample, sequenced in a study of CD8+ T cells in alopecia areata. Extraction and reverse transcription of RNA yielded cDNA as the sequencing template. The data were produced by immunoSEQ multiplex PCR, yet TCRdb's version contains in-frame clones alone and is incomplete. The table has 120,000 or so clones, approximately 60% seen once. Described treatment: oral pan-JAK inhibitor, 5-10 mg twice daily. The material was CD4+ T cells sorted from blood, obtained at week 4, from a patient treated with tofacitinib. The origin of the receptors is a human donor with alopecia areata.

The rearrangement links TRBV18 to TRBJ1-5; D is unresolved. The ends were cut back, 2 bases at V and 1 base at J, with 9 bases in the middle. In germline, CDR1 is KGHSH, CDR2 LQKENI. The CDR3 runs to 15 residues. The CDR3 DNA reads as TGTGCCAGCTCACCAGGGCCGGGGAGCAATCAGCCCCAGCATTTT. Translating gives CASSPGPGSNQPQHF.

The chain joins TRBV6-6 to TRBJ1-2; 8 bases are shared with TRBD1. V lost 6 bases to trimming and J lost 3 bases; unmatched junction nucleotides: 12. Germline V gives CDR1 MNHNY, CDR2 SVGAGI (reference sequence). The CDR3 sequence is 16 residues long. The CDR3 coding sequence is TGTGCCAGCAGGGACCAGAGGACAGGGAGCGACTATGGCTACACCTTC. Protein product: CASRDQRTGSDYGYTF.

The rearrangement joins TRBV15 to TRBJ2-5, with TRBD2 identical over 7 bases. CDR1 is LNHNV and CDR2 is YYDKDF in the germline V gene (reference sequence). V lost 3 bases, J lost 5 bases, and 15 bases stayed unmatched. The CDR3 has 17 amino acids. The CDR3: CATSSRRSGMSRETQYF. In nucleotides, the CDR3 is TGTGCCACCAGCAGCCGACGGAGCGGGATGAGTAGGGAGACCCAGTACTTC.

The rearrangement links TRBV20-1 to TRBJ2-1; D is uncertain. From germline, CDR1 is DFQATT and CDR2 SNEGSKA (reference sequence). The CDR3 consists of 11 residues. The germline V and J ends were trimmed by 3 bases and 5 bases, with 5 bases remaining between them. The chain's CDR3 is CSASVDNEQFF. CDR3 nucleotide sequence: TGCAGTGCTAGTGTCGACAATGAGCAGTTCTTC.

This clone was seen more than once but under ten times. The chain links TRBV7-2 to TRBJ1-4; D gene ambiguous. Deletions cut 0 bases from V and 6 bases from J, with 5 bases between. The length of the CDR3 is 13 residues. CDR1 is SGHTA, CDR2 FQGNSA, per germline. The CDR3 region is CASSLAGDEKLFF. CDR3 DNA sequence: TGTGCCAGCAGCTTAGCAGGCGATGAAAAACTGTTTTTT.

A few counts support this clone. This chain uses TRBV30 with TRBJ1-5, with a weak D call TRBD1 (6 bases). This CDR3 spans 12 amino acids. CDR1 is GTSNPN and CDR2 is SVGIG in the germline V gene (reference sequence). Trimming took off 0 bases at V and 6 bases at J, with 6 bases between the two ends. In nucleotides, the CDR3 is TGTGCCTGGAGTGTACAGGGTCAGCCCCAGCATTTT. It specifies CAWSVQGQPQHF.

This chain joins TRBV7-2 and TRBJ2-3; D gene uncertain. The CDR3 has 15 residues. The germline V gene encodes CDR1 SGHTA and CDR2 FQGNSA. Trimming removed 2 bases from V and 2 bases from J, with 11 bases in between. The CDR3 coding sequence is TGTGCCAGCAGCTTAAGTCCGGTACTCACAGATACGCAGTATTTT. Amino acids: CASSLSPVLTDTQYF.

This sequence joins TRBV7-9 and TRBJ2-5, with 7 nucleotides matching TRBD1. Germline V gene sequence: CDR1 SEHNR, CDR2 FQNEAQ (reference sequence). The CDR3 contains 15 residues. The V segment lost 6 bases and the J segment 3 bases; nucleotides outside the gene matches: 10. The CDR3 reads CASSRFDRAEETQYF. CDR3 in DNA: TGTGCCAGCAGTCGATTCGACAGGGCGGAAGAGACCCAGTACTTC.

This clone has just a few counts. The genes are TRBV29-1 and TRBJ2-6, with D uncertain. The ends were cut back, 5 bases at V and 4 bases at J, with 6 bases in the middle. Germline assignment: CDR1 SQVTM and CDR2 ANQGSEA. The CDR3 has 12 amino acids. The CDR3, as DNA: TGCAGCGTTCGACACGGGGCCAACGTCCTGACTTTC. Its protein is CSVRHGANVLTF.

The chain recombines TRBV29-1 with TRBJ2-1; TRBD2 is a possible D gene (9 bases). The length of the CDR3 is 18 residues. Germline values: CDR1 SQVTM, CDR2 ANQGSEA. V was shortened by 1 base and J by 4 bases, with 23 bases between the two germline ends. The CDR3 DNA is TGCAGCGTTGAAGGGACAGGGCTTAGCGGGAGAGGATACAATGAGCAGTTCTTC. Encoded protein: CSVEGTGLSGRGYNEQFF.

This clone showed up just once. This chain links TRBV7-9 with TRBJ1-2; D not resolved. CDR3 length: 14 amino acids. Trimming cost V 3 bases and J 6 bases, with 14 bases left between them. Germline V gene sequence: CDR1 SEHNR, CDR2 FQNEAQ (reference sequence). As DNA, the CDR3 is TGTGCCAGCAGCTTGCGGGAGGAGGTGGATGGCTACACCTTC. Its protein product is CASSLREEVDGYTF.

This clone was seen a single time. V is TRBV7-2 and J is TRBJ1-2, with 8 nucleotides matching TRBD1. J gave up 6 bases and V 1 base, and 13 bases lay outside the gene matches. CDR1 is SGHTA and CDR2 is FQGNSA in the germline V gene. The CDR3 sequence is 17 residues long. Here the CDR3 DNA reads TGTGCCAGCAGCTTAGGTCAGGGGGCGAGGTCGTTCAATGGCTACACCTTC. The encoded protein is CASSLGQGARSFNGYTF.

The J gene is TRBJ2-1, the V gene TRBV30; D gene ambiguous. The CDR3 extends over 11 amino acids. V lost 2 bases, J lost 7 bases, and 6 bases lay in between. Germline-derived CDR1 and CDR2 are GTSNPN and SVGIG (reference sequence). The CDR3 coding sequence is TGTGCCTGGAGTTTTGCTAATGAGCAGTTCTTC. Translating it yields CAWSFANEQFF.

This chain joins TRBV7-2 and TRBJ2-6; 8 nucleotides align to TRBD1. CDR1 is SGHTA and CDR2 is FQGNSA in the germline V gene. This CDR3 is built from 14 residues. The V segment lost 11 bases and the J segment 0 bases; nucleotides outside the gene matches: 3. The CDR3 DNA reads TGTGCCCAGGGGGCTTTCTCTGGGGCCAACGTCCTGACTTTC. This gives the protein CAQGAFSGANVLTF.